This T cell receptor (beta chain) derives from a study of shared clonotypes between healthy human individuals. General study points: Some clonotypes were shared by all four sorted-subset donors, while others were not shared. The non-shared ones had lower generation probabilities than the shared ones. The naive CD4 repertoires of a few donors were compared, and approximately 4.5% of clonotypes were shared.

About this clone itself: What it binds is not known.

The method was immunoSEQ multiplex PCR; TCRdb's version includes in-frame clones alone and lacks a portion of them. Of some 1 million clones listed, roughly 75% are singletons. This TCR derives from a man younger than 35 in good health. The sample comprised memory CD4+ T cells sorted from blood. The sample's subset: CD45RA-negative fraction.

The CDR3 sequence is CASGATGVNSPLHF. In DNA, the CDR3 is TGTGCCAGCGGAGCGACAGGGGTTAATTCACCCCTCCACTTT. The chain links TRBV28 to TRBJ1-6; 8 nucleotides line up with TRBD1. V lost 8 bases, J lost 6 bases, and 6 bases stayed unmatched. Per germline, CDR1 MDHEN and CDR2 SYDVKM. The CDR3 totals 14 residues.